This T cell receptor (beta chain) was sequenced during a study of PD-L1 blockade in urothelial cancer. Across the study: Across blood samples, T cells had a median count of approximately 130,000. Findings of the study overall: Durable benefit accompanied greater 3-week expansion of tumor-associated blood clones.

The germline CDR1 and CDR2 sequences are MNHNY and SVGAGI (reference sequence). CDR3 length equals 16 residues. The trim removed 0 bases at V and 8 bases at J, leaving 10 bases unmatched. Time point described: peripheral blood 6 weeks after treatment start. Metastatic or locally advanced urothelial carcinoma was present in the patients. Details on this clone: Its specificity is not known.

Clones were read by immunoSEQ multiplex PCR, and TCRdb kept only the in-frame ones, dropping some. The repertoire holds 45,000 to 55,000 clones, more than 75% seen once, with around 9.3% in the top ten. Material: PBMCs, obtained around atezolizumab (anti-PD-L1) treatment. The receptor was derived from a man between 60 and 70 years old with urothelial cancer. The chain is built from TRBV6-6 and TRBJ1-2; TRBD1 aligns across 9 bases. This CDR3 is CASSYSGDRESRGYTF. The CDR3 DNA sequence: TGTGCCAGCAGTTACTCGGGGGACAGGGAATCGCGAGGCTACACCTTC.